The subject of this entry is one T cell receptor beta chain. The CDR3 is 16 amino acids. Germline loops: CDR1 MGHDK, CDR2 SYGVNS. The germline V and J ends were trimmed by 7 bases and 2 bases, with 15 bases remaining between them. The record originates from a study of technical replicates of blood from several donors. The table came from immunoSEQ multiplex PCR; TCRdb's copy has only in-frame clones and leaves some out. This sample has about 83,000 clones, with 90% to 97% found just once. This chain uses TRBV25-1 with TRBJ2-6, with D maybe TRBD1 (5 bases). Sample: T cells isolated from PBMCs. This TCR derives from a human donor in good health. CDR3 DNA sequence: TGTGCCAGCACCCTAATGGGGCTCACTGGGGCCAACGTCCTGACTTTC. Amino acids: CASTLMGLTGANVLTF.